This entry concerns a single T cell receptor beta chain. This sample was included in a study of CD8+ T cells in alopecia areata. Germline values: CDR1 SEHNR, CDR2 FQNEAQ (reference sequence). Trimming cost V 2 bases and J 7 bases, with 11 bases left between them. The CDR3 consists of 14 residues. RNA, once extracted, was reverse transcribed into cDNA for use as the sequencing template. Generated by immunoSEQ multiplex PCR, the TCRdb table keeps only in-frame clones and is missing some. The sample records some 130,000 clones, roughly 64% being singletons. The chain couples TRBV7-9 to TRBJ1-4; no clear D gene. The receptor's source is a human donor with alopecia areata. This specimen was CD4+ T cells sorted from blood, taken at week 0. The CDR3 here is CASSLFSGTEKLFF. CDR3 bases: TGTGCCAGCAGCTTATTCTCGGGAACTGAAAAACTGTTTTTT. The variable domain in full, completed from reference TRBV7-9 and TRBJ1-4, reads DTGVSQNPRHKITKRGQNVTFRCDPISEHNRLYWYRQTLGQGPEFLTYFQNEAQLEKSRLLSDRFSAERPKGSFSTLEIQRTEQGDSAMYLCASSLFSGTEKLFFGSGTQLSVL.